The next 17 T cell receptor beta chains were all read from a single sample in a study of regulatory T cells in long-lasting Graves disease. Time point denoted: persistent/refractory GD, antithyroid drugs over 5 years with positive TRAb. Isolated PBMC RNA provided the starting material for the TCR library. With iRepertoire HTBI primers and Arm-PCR of CDR3 regions, TCR beta libraries were built. MiXCR was run by TCRdb on the multiplex PCR reads, yielding one entry per CDR3 protein. The sample records hundreds of thousands of distinct CDR3 sequences, around 23% being singletons. The input for sequencing was peripheral blood mononuclear cells (PBMCs), taken when the disease was refractory, from a patient treated with antithyroid drugs. The receptors come from a female donor with Graves disease.

The chain employs TRBV19 and TRBJ2-7, with D unresolved. The CDR3 is 14 amino acids. Germline V gene data show CDR1 as LNHDA and CDR2 as SQIVND (reference sequence). Trimming cost V 1 base and J 2 bases, with 9 bases left between them. The CDR3 DNA follows: TGTGCCAGTAGTATAGTCGGAGCAGCCTACGAGCAGTACTTC. Its protein is CASSIVGAAYEQYF.

The chain has TRBV15 and TRBJ1-6, with a weak D call TRBD1 (6 bases). The V and J ends lost 0 bases and 0 bases respectively, with 15 bases between them. Germline loops: CDR1 LNHNV, CDR2 YYDKDF (reference sequence). The CDR3 extends over 19 amino acids. The CDR3 DNA follows: TGTGCCACCAGCAGAGATTGGGGGCTGGAGGACTCCTATAATTCACCCCTCCACTTT. Protein: CATSRDWGLEDSYNSPLHF. Full variable domain (missing parts from reference TRBV15 and TRBJ1-6): DAMVIQNPRYQVTQFGKPVTLSCSQTLNHNVMYWYQQKSSQAPKLLFHYYDKDFNNEADTPDNFQSRRPNTSFCFLDIRSPGLGDTAMYLCATSRDWGLEDSYNSPLHFGNGTRLTVT.

This clonotype was seen ten or more times. V and J are TRBV28 and TRBJ1-1, with TRBD1 matching 8 bases. V lost 5 bases and J lost 4; bases outside the gene matches: 9. The CDR3 totals 15 residues. Germline CDR1 and CDR2: MDHEN and SYDVKM. The CDR3 spells CASSPLGQGTTEAFF. The DNA for the CDR3 is TGTGCCAGCAGTCCCCTAGGACAGGGTACCACTGAAGCTTTCTTT. The whole variable domain, remainder taken from reference TRBV28 and TRBJ1-1, is DVKVTQSSRYLVKRTGEKVFLECVQDMDHENMFWYRQDPGLGLRLIYFSYDVKMKEKGDIPEGYSVSREKKERFSLILESASTNQTSMYLCASSPLGQGTTEAFFGQGTRLTVV.

This clonotype came up many times. This sequence joins TRBV10-3 and TRBJ2-5; no clear D gene. This CDR3 has 17 residues. The V gene's germline CDR1 is ENHRY and CDR2 SYGVKD. Trimming took off 0 bases at V and 0 bases at J, with 14 bases between the two ends. In DNA form, the CDR3 reads TGTGCCATCAGTGAGTCGAAATTTGACCTGGACCAAGAGACCCAGTACTTC. Its translation is CAISESKFDLDQETQYF.

The CDR3 region has the DNA TGTGCCAGCAGCCAAGATTCTCCTAAGCGGGAGGAACGGCAGACCCAGTACTTC. Translation: CASSQDSPKREERQTQYF. The chain is built from TRBV3-1 and TRBJ2-5; TRBD2 aligns across 9 bases. Looked up from germline, CDR1 is LGHDT and CDR2 is YNNKEL (reference sequence). V lost 0 bases to trimming and J lost 6 bases; unmatched junction nucleotides: 14. This CDR3 is 18 amino acids long.

The chain uses TRBV10-3 and TRBJ2-4, with D perhaps TRBD2 (6 bases). The CDR3 has 16 amino acids. Trimming left V 5 bases short and J 1 base short, with 15 bases between. Germline CDR1 is ENHRY and CDR2 is SYGVKD. The CDR3 reads CAISTAGLWAKNIQYF. The CDR3 bases are TGTGCCATCAGTACCGCGGGGTTATGGGCCAAAAACATTCAGTACTTC.

This clonotype was detected many times. This chain connects TRBV2 to TRBJ1-1, with D possibly TRBD1 on 5 matching bases. CDR1 SNHLY and CDR2 FYNNEI come from the germline V gene. Between the trimmed V and J ends, which lost 3 bases and 0 bases, there was a span of 11 bases. The CDR3 contains 15 residues. The CDR3 DNA follows: TGTGCCAGCAGTGAGGGCAGGACAATGAACACTGAAGCTTTCTTT. Its protein product is CASSEGRTMNTEAFF.

A note on this clonotype: A clone one base away is much larger, so this may be a read error. The chain recombines TRBV5-1 with TRBJ1-1, with D possibly TRBD1 on 5 matching bases. CDR3 length equals 15 residues. Per the germline V gene, CDR1 is SGHRS and CDR2 is YFSETQ. The DNA of the CDR3 is TGCGCCGGCAGCGGTGGGGCGGCTATGAACACTGAAGCTTTCTTT. It codes for CAGSGGAAMNTEAFF. The full variable domain, in which reference TRBV5-1 and TRBJ1-1 provide the parts outside the CDR3, is KAGVTQTPRYLIKTRGQQVTLSCSPISGHRSVSWYQQTPGQGLQFLFEYFSETQRNKGNFPGRFSGRQFSNSRSEMNVSTLELGDSALYLCAGSGGAAMNTEAFFGQGTRLTVV.

A word on this clonotype: This sequence may be a read error, since a much larger clone differs from it by one base. The chain uses TRBV6-1 and TRBJ1-2; no clear D. CDR1 is MNHNS, CDR2 SASEGT, per germline. The V gene lost 8 bases and the J gene lost 0 bases, with 16 bases spanning the gap. CDR3 length equals 15 residues. The CDR3 coding sequence is TGTGCCAGCGGTAGCCCTTGGGGATCTAACTATGGCTACACCTTC. Translation: CASGSPWGSNYGYTF.

The chain carries TRBV18 and TRBJ1-5; D remains unclear. The CDR3 totals 15 residues. Germline V gives CDR1 KGHSH, CDR2 LQKENI. Trimming shortened V by 0 bases and J by 1 base, and 7 bases separated the two germline ends. CDR3 protein: CASSPPGRSNQPQHF. For the CDR3, the DNA is TGTGCCAGCTCACCACCGGGAAGAAGCAATCAGCCCCAGCATTTT.

This clonotype occurred many times. This chain joins TRBV11-3 and TRBJ1-1; D ambiguous. Trimming pared 0 bases from V and 6 bases from J, leaving 8 bases between. Per the germline V gene, CDR1 is SGHNT and CDR2 is YENEEA. The CDR3 consists of 13 residues. CDR3 region: CASSLDTGAEAFF. Written as DNA, the CDR3 is TGTGCCAGCAGCTTAGATACCGGGGCTGAAGCTTTCTTT.

There are many counts of this clonotype. The chain's CDR3 is CASSASQGIETQYF. CDR3 coding DNA: TGTGCCAGCAGTGCAAGTCAGGGGATTGAGACCCAGTACTTC. J is TRBJ2-5 and V is TRBV12-3 or TRBV12-4; D possibly corresponds to TRBD1 (6 bases). The germline V and J ends were trimmed by 5 bases and 5 bases, with 15 bases remaining between them. This CDR3 region has 14 residues.

In its sample, this clonotype was seen a few times. The CDR3 DNA reads as TGTGCCAGCAGACCGATAGCGGGAGGGCCGGGAAATGAGCAGTTCTTC. Protein sequence: CASRPIAGGPGNEQFF. V and J are TRBV2 and TRBJ2-1; 11 nucleotides match TRBD2. The V gene's germline CDR1 is SNHLY and CDR2 FYNNEI. The CDR3 runs to 16 residues. The V gene end was trimmed by 6 bases and the J gene end by 7 bases; junction bases not matched to a gene: 11.

The sample holds many counts of this clonotype. The genes are TRBV2 and TRBJ1-5; D not resolved. The CDR3 runs to 16 residues. The V and J ends lost 1 base and 2 bases respectively, with 12 bases between them. Germline V gene data show CDR1 as SNHLY and CDR2 as FYNNEI. The CDR3 DNA reads as TGTGCCAGCAGTGAAGGGCGGGTACTACGCAATCAGCCCCAGCATTTT. Residues: CASSEGRVLRNQPQHF.

This clonotype was picked up a small number of times. The germline gene is not matched at one end of the junction; a read error may be the cause. The gene calls are TRBV6-5 and TRBJ1-5; a possible D gene is TRBD1 (6 bases). The CDR3 is made up of 11 amino acids. CDR1 is MNHEY, CDR2 SVGAGI, per germline. The CDR3 nucleotides are TGTGCCAGCAGTTCCCCGCGACAGGTCTCTTTT. The encoded protein is CASSSPRQVSF.

This clonotype was picked up a small number of times. The chain links TRBV15 to TRBJ2-1; unclear D gene. V was trimmed by 5 bases and J by 6 bases, leaving 11 bases between them. The CDR3 totals 13 residues. CDR1 is LNHNV and CDR2 is YYDKDF in the germline V gene (reference sequence). The DNA for the CDR3 is TGTGCCACCAGCGCCCTCTACGGCAATGAGCAGTTCTTC. This codes for CATSALYGNEQFF.

The V gene is TRBV18, the J gene TRBJ2-2; 9 bases agree with TRBD1. Germline V CDR1 and CDR2: KGHSH, LQKENI. This CDR3 contains 16 residues. V was pared by 4 bases and J by 5 bases, with 8 bases of the junction left unmatched. The CDR3 protein is CASSRLDRGKTGELFF. Written as DNA, the CDR3 is TGTGCCAGCTCACGCCTGGACAGGGGCAAGACCGGGGAGCTGTTTTTT.